One and the same sample provided the 7 T cell receptor beta chains below, sequenced in a study of cytomegalovirus exposure and HLA in healthy donors. In the PCR, 60 Vbeta and 13 Jbeta primers were used. Sequenced by immunoSEQ multiplex PCR; TCRdb stores in-frame clones only, minus some. Among more than 150,000 clones listed, approximately 80% were seen once. The specimen sequenced was PBMCs. These receptors were collected from a woman aged 50 to 60 in good health and CMV-seropositive.

The chain uses TRBV11-3 and TRBJ2-3, with 8 bases fitting TRBD2. V dropped 4 bases and J dropped 2; count of bases not matched to a gene: 11. The length of the CDR3 is 17 residues. Germline CDR1 and CDR2: SGHNT and YENEEA. The CDR3 here is CASSSGASGGATDTQYF. For the CDR3, the DNA is TGTGCCAGCAGCTCAGGGGCCTCGGGGGGGGCCACAGATACGCAGTATTTT.

The gene calls are TRBV5-5 and TRBJ2-7, with D hard to call. Trimming left V 2 bases short and J 3 bases short, with 24 bases between. There are 18 residues in the CDR3. Germline V lookup: CDR1 SGHKS, CDR2 YYEKEE (reference sequence). The CDR3 loop reads CASSFQALFLFPFYEQYF. For the CDR3, the DNA is TGTGCCAGCAGCTTCCAGGCCCTCTTCCTTTTCCCCTTCTACGAGCAGTACTTC.

The gene calls are TRBV15 and TRBJ2-3, with D possibly being TRBD1 (5 bases). The germline V gene has CDR1 LNHNV and CDR2 YYDKDF (reference sequence). The CDR3 is 15 residues long. The germline V and J ends were trimmed by 1 base and 6 bases, with 14 bases remaining between them. CDR3 sequence (DNA): TGTGCCACCAGCAGAGCCCAGGGTGGGTGGGATACGCAGTATTTT. Protein sequence: CATSRAQGGWDTQYF.

The chain has TRBV5-4 and TRBJ2-2; 15 bases align to TRBD2. The CDR3 is made up of 18 amino acids. Germline V lookup: CDR1 SGHNT, CDR2 YYREEE (reference sequence). V lost 9 bases and J lost 4; bases outside the gene matches: 13. The CDR3 coding sequence is TGTGCCACCTCGGGACTAGCGGGGGGAACCCGGGGCACCGGGGAGCTGTTTTTT. Translating gives CATSGLAGGTRGTGELFF.

This clone was seen more than once but under ten times. This rearrangement joins TRBV7-9 to TRBJ2-3; D is undetermined. V was clipped by 5 bases and J by 6 bases, with 9 bases between them. In germline, CDR1 is SEHNR, CDR2 FQNEAQ (reference sequence). This CDR3 is 12 amino acids long. In nucleotides, the CDR3 is TGTGCCAGCAGCCCCCTTTCGGATACGCAGTATTTT. This sequence encodes CASSPLSDTQYF. Full variable domain (outside the CDR3, taken from reference TRBV7-9 and TRBJ2-3): DTGVSQNPRHKITKRGQNVTFRCDPISEHNRLYWYRQTLGQGPEFLTYFQNEAQLEKSRLLSDRFSAERPKGSFSTLEIQRTEQGDSAMYLCASSPLSDTQYFGPGTRLTVL.

The CDR3 is CASRYRGDGYGYTF. Here the CDR3 DNA reads TGCGCCAGCAGATACAGGGGAGATGGCTATGGCTACACCTTC. The V gene is TRBV5-1, the J gene TRBJ1-2, with 7 bases fitting TRBD1. The CDR3 is made up of 14 amino acids. With 5 bases clipped from V and 4 bases from J, the junction kept 8 bases outside the gene matches. Germline loops: CDR1 SGHRS, CDR2 YFSETQ.

In this sample, this clone turned up once. The gene calls are TRBV7-9 and TRBJ1-5; D unresolved. CDR1 SEHNR and CDR2 FQNEAQ come from the germline V gene (reference sequence). V gave up 8 bases and J gave up 6 bases, with 14 bases separating them. CDR3 length equals 13 residues. DNA for the CDR3: TGTGCCAGCCTCCTAGAGGCAGCTCAGCCCCAGCATTTT. Protein: CASLLEAAQPQHF.